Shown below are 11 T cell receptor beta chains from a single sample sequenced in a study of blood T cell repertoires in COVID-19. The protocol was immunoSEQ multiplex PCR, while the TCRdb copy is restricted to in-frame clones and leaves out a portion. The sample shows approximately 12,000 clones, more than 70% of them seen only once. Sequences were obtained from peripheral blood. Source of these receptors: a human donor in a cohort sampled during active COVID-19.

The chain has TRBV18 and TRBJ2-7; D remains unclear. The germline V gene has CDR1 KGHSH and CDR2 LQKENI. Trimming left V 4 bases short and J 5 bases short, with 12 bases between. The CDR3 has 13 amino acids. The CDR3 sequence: CASSRAGWDEQYF. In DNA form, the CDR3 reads TGTGCCAGCTCACGGGCAGGATGGGACGAGCAGTACTTC.

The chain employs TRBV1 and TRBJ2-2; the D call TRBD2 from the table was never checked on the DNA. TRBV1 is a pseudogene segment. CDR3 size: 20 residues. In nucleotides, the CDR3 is TGCACCAGCAGCCCTGGGACTAGCGCGAGGGGCCCACCAAACACCGGGGAGCTGTTTTTT. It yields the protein CTSSPGTSARGPPNTGELFF.

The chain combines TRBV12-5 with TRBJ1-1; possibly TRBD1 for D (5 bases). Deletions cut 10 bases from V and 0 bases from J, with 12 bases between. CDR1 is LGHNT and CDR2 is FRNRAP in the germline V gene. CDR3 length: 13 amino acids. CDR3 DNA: TGTGCTACGGGGGACGGATTGAACACTGAAGCTTTCTTT. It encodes CATGDGLNTEAFF.

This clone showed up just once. This CDR3 is CASTPQDSGAYPYEQYF. The CDR3 DNA is TGTGCCAGCACCCCCCAAGACAGTGGAGCGTATCCCTACGAGCAGTACTTC. The chain has TRBV9 and TRBJ2-7; perhaps TRBD1 as D (5 bases). Trimming shortened V by 6 bases and J by 2 bases, and 24 bases separated the two germline ends. CDR3 length: 17 amino acids. Germline CDR1 reads SGDLS; CDR2 reads YYNGEE.

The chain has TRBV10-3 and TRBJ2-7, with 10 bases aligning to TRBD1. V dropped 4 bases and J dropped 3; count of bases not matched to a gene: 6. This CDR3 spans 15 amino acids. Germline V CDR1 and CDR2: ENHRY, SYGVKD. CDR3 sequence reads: CAISVRDRGRYEQYF. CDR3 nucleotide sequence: TGTGCCATCAGTGTACGGGACAGGGGCCGCTACGAGCAGTACTTC.

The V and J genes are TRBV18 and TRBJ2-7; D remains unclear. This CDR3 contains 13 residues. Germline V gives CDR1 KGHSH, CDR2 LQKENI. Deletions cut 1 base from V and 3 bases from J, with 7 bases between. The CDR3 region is CASSPLAGYEQYF. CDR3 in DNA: TGTGCCAGCTCACCACTGGCAGGCTACGAGCAGTACTTC.

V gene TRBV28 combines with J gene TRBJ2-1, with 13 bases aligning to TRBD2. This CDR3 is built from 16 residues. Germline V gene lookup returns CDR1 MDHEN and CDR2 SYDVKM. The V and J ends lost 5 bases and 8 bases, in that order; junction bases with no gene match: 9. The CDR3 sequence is CASSGRGLAGEDEQFF. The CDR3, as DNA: TGTGCCAGCAGTGGGCGTGGACTAGCGGGAGAGGATGAGCAGTTCTTC.

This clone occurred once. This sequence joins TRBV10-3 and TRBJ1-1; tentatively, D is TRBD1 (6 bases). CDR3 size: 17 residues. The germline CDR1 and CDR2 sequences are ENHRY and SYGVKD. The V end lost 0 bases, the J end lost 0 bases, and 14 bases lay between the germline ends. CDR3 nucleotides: TGTGCCATCAGTGAGTCGGGGGCAGGAGTCATGAACACTGAAGCTTTCTTT. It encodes CAISESGAGVMNTEAFF.

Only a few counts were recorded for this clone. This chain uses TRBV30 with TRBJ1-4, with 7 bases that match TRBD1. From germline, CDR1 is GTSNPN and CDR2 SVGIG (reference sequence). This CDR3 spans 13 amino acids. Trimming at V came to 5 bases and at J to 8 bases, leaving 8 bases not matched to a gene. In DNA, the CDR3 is TGTGCCTGGGGAACAGGGGTTTTAGAAAAACTGTTTTTT. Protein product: CAWGTGVLEKLFF.

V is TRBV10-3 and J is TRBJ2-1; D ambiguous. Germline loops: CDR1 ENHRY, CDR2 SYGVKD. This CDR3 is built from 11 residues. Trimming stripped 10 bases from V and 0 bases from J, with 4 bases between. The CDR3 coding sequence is TGTGCCACACACTCCTACAATGAGCAGTTCTTC. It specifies CATHSYNEQFF.

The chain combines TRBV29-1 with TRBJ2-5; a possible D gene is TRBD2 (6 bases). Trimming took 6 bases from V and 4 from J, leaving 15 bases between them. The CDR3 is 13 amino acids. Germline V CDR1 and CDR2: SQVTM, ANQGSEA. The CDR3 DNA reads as TGCAGCGTGCACGGGACTCCGGCAGAGACCCAGTACTTC. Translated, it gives CSVHGTPAETQYF.